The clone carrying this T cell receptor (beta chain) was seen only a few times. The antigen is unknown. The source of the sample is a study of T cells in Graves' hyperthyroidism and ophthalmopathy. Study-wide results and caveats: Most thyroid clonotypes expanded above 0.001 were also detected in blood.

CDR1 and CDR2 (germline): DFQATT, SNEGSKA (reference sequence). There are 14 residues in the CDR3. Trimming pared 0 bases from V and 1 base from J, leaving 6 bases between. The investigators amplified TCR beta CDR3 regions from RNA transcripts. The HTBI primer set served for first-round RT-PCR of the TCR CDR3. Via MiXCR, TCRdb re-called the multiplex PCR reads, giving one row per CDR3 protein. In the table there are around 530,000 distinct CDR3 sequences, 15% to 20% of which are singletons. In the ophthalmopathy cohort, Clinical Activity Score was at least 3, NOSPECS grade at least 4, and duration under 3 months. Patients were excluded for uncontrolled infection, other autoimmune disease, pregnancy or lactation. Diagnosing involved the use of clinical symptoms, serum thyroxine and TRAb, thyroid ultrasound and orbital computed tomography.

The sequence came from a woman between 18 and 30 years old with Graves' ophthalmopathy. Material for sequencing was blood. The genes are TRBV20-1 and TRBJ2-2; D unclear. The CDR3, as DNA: TGCAGTGCTAGAGAAGGCAGGAACACCGGGGAGCTGTTTTTT. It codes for CSAREGRNTGELFF.